These 20 T cell receptor beta chains originate from one sample sequenced in a study of beta chain features in type 1 diabetes. General observations from the study: In all four CD4+ subsets, TCRB CDR3 length was significantly, moderately reduced in type 1 diabetes.

Expressed TCRB transcripts were sequenced after all isolated RNA was converted to cDNA. Sequencing was performed with immunoSEQ multiplex PCR; in TCRdb, only in-frame clones are kept and a portion is missing. Of approximately 730,000 clones in the sample, about an eighth were seen once. Antigens for these TCRs are unknown. Sequencing input: naive CD4+ T cells from blood. These receptors all come from a man in his late teens or twenties with type 1 diabetes.

This clone was seen a few times. V usage is TRBV5-4 and J usage is TRBJ2-5, with D unresolved. The germline V and J ends were trimmed by 0 bases and 1 base, with 7 bases remaining between them. The CDR3 is made up of 14 amino acids. CDR1 is SGHNT, CDR2 YYREEE, per germline (reference sequence). As DNA, the CDR3 is TGTGCCAGCAGCTTGGTGGCTCTCCAAGAGACCCAGTACTTC. Protein: CASSLVALQETQYF.

V usage is TRBV18 and J usage is TRBJ2-5; tentative D call: TRBD2 (5 bases). Per the germline V gene, CDR1 is KGHSH and CDR2 is LQKENI. CDR3 size: 13 residues. Deletions cut 6 bases from V and 1 base from J, with 9 bases between. The DNA for the CDR3 is TGTGCCAGCTCTGAGGGCGTCCAAGAGACCCAGTACTTC. This translates into CASSEGVQETQYF.

The V call is TRBV28, the J call TRBJ1-4, with D unclear. The V end lost 2 bases, the J end lost 5 bases, and 9 bases lay between the germline ends. The CDR3 spans 14 residues. CDR1 and CDR2 (germline): MDHEN, SYDVKM. The chain's CDR3 is CASSLRGMNEKLFF. The CDR3 DNA is TGTGCCAGCAGTTTAAGAGGGATGAATGAAAAACTGTTTTTT. Full variable domain (outside the CDR3, taken from reference TRBV28 and TRBJ1-4): DVKVTQSSRYLVKRTGEKVFLECVQDMDHENMFWYRQDPGLGLRLIYFSYDVKMKEKGDIPEGYSVSREKKERFSLILESASTNQTSMYLCASSLRGMNEKLFFGSGTQLSVL.

This clone was observed a handful of times. The CDR3 here is CSVTLGTSYEQYF. In DNA, the CDR3 is TGCAGCGTCACCCTCGGGACCTCCTACGAGCAGTACTTC. V gene TRBV29-1 combines with J gene TRBJ2-7; possibly TRBD1 or TRBD2 for D (5 bases each). Trimming stripped 6 bases from V and 0 bases from J, with 12 bases between. The CDR3 totals 13 residues. Germline-derived CDR1 and CDR2 are SQVTM and ANQGSEA.

In nucleotides, the CDR3 is TGTGCCACCGAACAGACAGGGATGAACGAGCAGTACTTC. Translation gives CATEQTGMNEQYF. The chain joins TRBV10-3 to TRBJ2-7, with TRBD1 identical over 7 bases. The CDR3 length is 13 residues. V was clipped by 10 bases and J by 5 bases; unmatched bases: 11. The germline V gene encodes CDR1 ENHRY and CDR2 SYGVKD.

The V gene is TRBV30, the J gene TRBJ1-4, with D possibly TRBD1 on 5 matching bases. Germline V gene sequence: CDR1 GTSNPN, CDR2 SVGIG (reference sequence). Trimming removed 2 bases at V and 5 bases at J, with 9 bases between. The CDR3 is made up of 13 amino acids. The chain's CDR3 is CAWSMGGNEKLFF. For the CDR3, the DNA is TGTGCCTGGAGTATGGGGGGAAATGAAAAACTGTTTTTT.

Turning to this clone: This sample includes further DNA sequences coding for the same CDR3. The chain uses TRBV6-5 and TRBJ2-1, with D perhaps given as TRBD1 or TRBD2 (5 bases each). Deletions cut 2 bases from V and 13 bases from J, with 9 bases between. The V gene's germline CDR1 is MNHEY and CDR2 SVGAGI. The CDR3 sequence is 11 residues long. In DNA form, the CDR3 reads TGTGCCAGCAGTTACGGGGGAGAACAGTTCTTC. Protein: CASSYGGEQFF.

This clone was counted between two and nine times. The chain carries TRBV6-5 and TRBJ1-3; D not resolved. The CDR3 covers 13 residues. Per the germline V gene, CDR1 is MNHEY and CDR2 is SVGAGI. Trimming stripped 4 bases from V and 9 bases from J, with 13 bases between. CDR3 region: CASSLEGYGTIYF. DNA of the CDR3: TGTGCCAGCAGTTTGGAAGGTTACGGCACCATATATTTT.

CDR3 coding DNA: TGTGCCAGTAGCGGACAGGGAGGGGACTACGAGCAGTACTTC. It yields the protein CASSGQGGDYEQYF. The V call is TRBV19, the J call TRBJ2-7; D is possibly TRBD1 (8 bases). The V end lost 6 bases, the J end lost 3 bases, and 15 bases lay between the germline ends. Germline V gene data show CDR1 as LNHDA and CDR2 as SQIVND (reference sequence). This CDR3 comprises 14 residues.

The V call is TRBV19, the J call TRBJ2-4, with D tentatively TRBD1 (7 bases). CDR3 length: 13 residues. CDR1 LNHDA and CDR2 SQIVND come from the germline V gene (reference sequence). Trimming took 4 bases from V and 6 from J, leaving 10 bases between them. CDR3 in amino acids: CASSRGDRNIQYF. CDR3 sequence (DNA): TGTGCCAGTAGTAGGGGGGACAGAAACATTCAGTACTTC.

This clone was seen a few times. This chain joins TRBV30 and TRBJ2-5; TRBD1 might be the D (5 bases). The germline CDR1 and CDR2 sequences are GTSNPN and SVGIG (reference sequence). The V and J ends lost 2 bases and 5 bases respectively, with 9 bases between them. CDR3 length equals 12 residues. CDR3 residues: CAWSTQAETQYF. The DNA for the CDR3 is TGTGCCTGGAGTACACAGGCGGAGACCCAGTACTTC.

This clone appeared a few times. J is TRBJ2-7 and V is TRBV30; 8 nucleotides line up with TRBD1. V was clipped by 2 bases and J by 7 bases; unmatched bases: 7. This CDR3 spans 13 amino acids. CDR1 is GTSNPN and CDR2 is SVGIG in the germline V gene (reference sequence). Written as DNA, the CDR3 is TGTGCCTGGAGTTTACGGACAGGGATTGAGCAGTACTTC. Residues: CAWSLRTGIEQYF.

The chain is built from TRBV7-3 and TRBJ2-2; D unresolved. Trimming removed 8 bases from V and 3 bases from J, with 10 bases in between. Looked up from germline, CDR1 is SGHTA and CDR2 is FQGTGA. The CDR3 length is 13 residues. This CDR3 reads CASSRTYTGELFF. CDR3 coding DNA: TGTGCCAGCTCCCGGACGTACACCGGGGAGCTGTTTTTT. The full variable domain, rest sourced from reference TRBV7-3 and TRBJ2-2, is GAGVSQTPSNKVTEKGKYVELRCDPISGHTALYWYRQSLGQGPEFLIYFQGTGAADDSGLPNDRFFAVRPEGSVSTLKIQRTERGDSAVYLCASSRTYTGELFFGEGSRLTVL.

The table lists this clone with a few counts. The chain joins TRBV28 to TRBJ2-7, with TRBD2 matching 9 bases. Germline V gene sequence: CDR1 MDHEN, CDR2 SYDVKM. This CDR3 is 16 amino acids long. Germline trimming cut 4 bases from V and 6 bases from J; bases unmatched to any gene: 13. In DNA, the CDR3 is TGTGCCAGCAGTTCCACTTCGGGCGGGAGGGCGGCCGAGCAGTACTTC. This codes for CASSSTSGGRAAEQYF.

The genes are TRBV7-9 and TRBJ2-7; D might be TRBD1 (6 bases). The CDR3 sequence is 14 residues long. Germline assignment: CDR1 SEHNR and CDR2 FQNEAQ (reference sequence). V shed 5 bases and J shed 2 bases, with 13 bases lying between them. CDR3 nucleotide sequence: TGTGCCAGCAGCATGCGGACAGCTACCTACGAGCAGTACTTC. Translation gives CASSMRTATYEQYF.

In the case of this clone: The sample holds other DNA sequences that translate to the same CDR3. V usage is TRBV18 and J usage is TRBJ1-1; 7 nucleotides agree with TRBD1. The CDR3 has 13 amino acids. The ends lost 3 bases at V and 7 bases at J; junction bases unmatched: 5. Germline V gives CDR1 KGHSH, CDR2 LQKENI. CDR3 nucleotide sequence: TGTGCCAGCTCACCCAGGGGGTCGAGTGAAGCTTTCTTT. This gives the protein CASSPRGSSEAFF.

V and J are TRBV19 and TRBJ2-7; D remains ambiguous. The V end lost 5 bases, the J end lost 1 base, and 12 bases lay between the germline ends. The germline V gene has CDR1 LNHDA and CDR2 SQIVND (reference sequence). The CDR3 extends over 14 amino acids. The CDR3 region is CASSPRTDSYEQYF. CDR3 bases: TGTGCCAGTAGTCCTCGAACTGATTCCTACGAGCAGTACTTC.

This clone was detected only a few times. The chain couples TRBV2 to TRBJ1-6; D is possibly TRBD1 (5 bases). CDR1 and CDR2 from the germline V gene are SNHLY and FYNNEI. V lost 6 bases and J 6 bases, leaving 15 bases between the germline ends. CDR3 size: 15 residues. The CDR3 loop is CASRPRDPSNSPLHF. The CDR3 DNA is TGTGCCAGCAGGCCCCGGGACCCCAGTAATTCACCCCTCCACTTT.

A few counts support this clone. The sample has other DNA sequences that encode this CDR3 too. The chain uses TRBV7-8 and TRBJ1-1; no definite D call. V gave up 2 bases and J gave up 5 bases, with 6 bases separating them. The CDR3 contains 12 residues. Germline CDR1 is SGHVS and CDR2 is FQNEAQ. CDR3 sequence reads: CASSLSGTEAFF. The CDR3 DNA sequence: TGTGCCAGCAGCTTAAGCGGAACTGAAGCTTTCTTT.

The table lists this clone with a few counts. The chain couples TRBV4-1 to TRBJ2-3; 9 nucleotides align to TRBD1. Germline-derived CDR1 and CDR2 are MGHRA and YSYEKL. The CDR3 covers 18 residues. With V trimmed by 3 bases and J by 0 bases, 10 bases remained unmatched. The CDR3 sequence is CASSHPRSTGGSTDTQYF. CDR3 in DNA: TGCGCCAGCAGCCATCCTCGATCGACAGGGGGAAGCACAGATACGCAGTATTTT.